This is a list of T cell receptor beta chains from one sample in a study of neurological immune-mediated disorders. TCRdb itself ran the 5' RACE reads through MiXCR, one entry per CDR3 protein. The table records some 45,000 distinct CDR3 sequences, around 13% of them present only once. The specimen sequenced was PBMCs. The receptors here all came from a male donor with HTLV-1-associated myelopathy (HAM/TSP). Each CDR3 is given with its conserved first and last residue. Each record gives: J gene, V gene, D gene, clone size, CDR3 protein, CDR3 DNA. A D gene is named only where the DNA matches it firmly. Size is omitted from some rows. Given values are once, few, many or a class for expanded clones.

J gene: TRBJ2-5; V gene: TRBV7-7; D gene: -; clone size: many; CDR3 protein: CASSFSPGETQYF; CDR3 DNA: TGTGCTAGCAGCTTCTCTCCCGGGGAGACCCAGTACTTC
J gene: TRBJ2-3; V gene: TRBV5-1; D gene: -; clone size: many; CDR3 protein: CASSSQGNADTQYF; CDR3 DNA: TGCGCCAGCAGCTCTCAGGGGAATGCAGATACGCAGTATTTT
J gene: TRBJ1-2; V gene: TRBV7-9; D gene: TRBD1; clone size: -; CDR3 protein: CASSTGQNDYGYTF; CDR3 DNA: TGTGCCAGCAGCACGGGACAGAACGACTATGGCTACACCTTC
J gene: TRBJ2-5; V gene: TRBV5-1; D gene: -; clone size: many; CDR3 protein: CASRELPQETQYF; CDR3 DNA: TGCGCCAGCCGGGAACTACCTCAAGAGACCCAGTACTTC
J gene: TRBJ2-6; V gene: TRBV5-1; D gene: -; clone size: many; CDR3 protein: CASSGPSGSGANVLTF; CDR3 DNA: TGCGCCAGCAGCGGGCCGAGTGGCTCTGGGGCCAACGTCCTGACTTTC
J gene: TRBJ1-1; V gene: TRBV6-6; D gene: -; clone size: many; CDR3 protein: CASSYSTSGDAEAFF; CDR3 DNA: TGTGCCAGCAGTTACTCGACGTCGGGAGACGCTGAAGCTTTCTTT
J gene: TRBJ2-4; V gene: TRBV28; D gene: TRBD2; clone size: many; CDR3 protein: CASSSGLAKAKNIQYF; CDR3 DNA: TGTGCCAGCAGTTCCGGACTAGCCAAGGCCAAAAACATTCAGTACTTC
J gene: TRBJ2-5; V gene: TRBV5-6; D gene: TRBD1; clone size: many; CDR3 protein: CASSSGQGAGETQYF; CDR3 DNA: TGTGCCAGCAGCTCTGGACAGGGGGCGGGGGAGACCCAGTACTTC
J gene: TRBJ1-5; V gene: TRBV5-1; D gene: -; clone size: many; CDR3 protein: CASSTGQLEGNQPQHF; CDR3 DNA: TGCGCCAGCAGCACAGGACAGCTGGAGGGCAATCAGCCCCAGCATTTT
J gene: TRBJ2-2; V gene: TRBV24-1; D gene: TRBD1; clone size: many; CDR3 protein: CATSDLGGPNTGELFF; CDR3 DNA: TGTGCCACCAGTGACCTAGGGGGCCCGAACACCGGGGAGCTGTTTTTT
J gene: TRBJ2-7; V gene: TRBV7-2; D gene: TRBD1; clone size: many; CDR3 protein: CASSRTGDEQYF; CDR3 DNA: TGTGCCAGCAGCCGGACAGGGGACGAGCAGTACTTC
J gene: TRBJ2-5; V gene: TRBV10-3; D gene: -; clone size: many; CDR3 protein: CAIRGVTPQETQYF; CDR3 DNA: TGTGCCATCAGGGGAGTGACTCCCCAAGAGACCCAGTACTTC
J gene: TRBJ1-4; V gene: TRBV4-3; D gene: -; clone size: many; CDR3 protein: CASSQDRGASNEKLFF; CDR3 DNA: TGCGCCAGCAGCCAAGACCGGGGCGCGTCTAATGAAAAACTGTTTTTT
J gene: TRBJ2-3; V gene: TRBV5-1; D gene: TRBD2; clone size: many; CDR3 protein: CASSLSGGGLDTQYF; CDR3 DNA: TGCGCCAGCAGCCTCTCCGGGGGGGGCCTGGATACGCAGTATTTT
J gene: TRBJ2-7; V gene: TRBV20-1; D gene: -; clone size: many; CDR3 protein: CSATDRDKIPLFSYEQYF; CDR3 DNA: TGCAGTGCTACCGACCGGGACAAAATCCCATTATTCTCCTACGAGCAGTACTTC
J gene: TRBJ2-7; V gene: TRBV4-3; D gene: -; clone size: -; CDR3 protein: CASSQVRDPNYEQYF; CDR3 DNA: TGCGCCAGCAGCCAAGTCAGGGATCCGAACTACGAGCAGTACTTC
J gene: TRBJ2-1; V gene: TRBV28; D gene: TRBD2; clone size: many; CDR3 protein: CAIRTSGGGNEQFF; CDR3 DNA: TGTGCCATCCGGACTAGCGGGGGAGGCAATGAGCAGTTCTTC
J gene: TRBJ1-1; V gene: TRBV7-2; D gene: -; clone size: many; CDR3 protein: CASSLLRNTEAFF; CDR3 DNA: TGTGCCAGCAGCTTATTAAGGAACACTGAAGCTTTCTTT
J gene: TRBJ2-4; V gene: TRBV5-1; D gene: -; clone size: many; CDR3 protein: CASSGGGVGHIQYF; CDR3 DNA: TGCGCCAGCAGCGGAGGGGGGGTCGGTCACATTCAGTACTTC
J gene: TRBJ2-5; V gene: TRBV5-6; D gene: -; clone size: once; CDR3 protein: CASSLGPGEETQYF; CDR3 DNA: TGTGCCAGCAGCTTGGGACCAGGGGAAGAGACCCAGTACTTC
J gene: TRBJ2-2; V gene: TRBV5-1; D gene: -; clone size: many; CDR3 protein: CASRGGLKNTGELFF; CDR3 DNA: TGCGCCAGCAGAGGAGGACTAAAGAACACCGGGGAGCTGTTTTTT
J gene: TRBJ2-3; V gene: TRBV20-1; D gene: -; clone size: few; CDR3 protein: CSARDTRYTDTQYF; CDR3 DNA: TGCAGTGCTAGGGACACAAGATACACAGATACGCAGTATTTT
J gene: TRBJ1-5; V gene: TRBV5-1; D gene: -; clone size: many; CDR3 protein: CASSEVGGHQPQHF; CDR3 DNA: TGCGCCAGCAGCGAGGTAGGTGGTCACCAGCCCCAGCATTTT
J gene: TRBJ1-5; V gene: TRBV7-6; D gene: TRBD1; clone size: many; CDR3 protein: CASSSGTGHDQPQHF; CDR3 DNA: TGTGCCAGCAGCTCCGGGACAGGGCACGATCAGCCCCAGCATTTT
J gene: TRBJ2-5; V gene: TRBV5-1; D gene: -; clone size: many; CDR3 protein: CASSFEYGGRRETQYF; CDR3 DNA: TGCGCCAGCAGCTTCGAGTATGGGGGGCGTCGGGAGACCCAGTACTTC
J gene: TRBJ2-5; V gene: TRBV10-1; D gene: -; clone size: many; CDR3 protein: CASSGQVQETQYF; CDR3 DNA: TGCGCCAGCAGTGGACAGGTACAAGAGACCCAGTACTTC
J gene: TRBJ2-5; V gene: TRBV7-9; D gene: TRBD2; clone size: many; CDR3 protein: CASSSLAGGLGGETQYF; CDR3 DNA: TGTGCCAGCAGCAGTCTAGCGGGGGGCCTCGGCGGGGAGACCCAGTACTTC
J gene: TRBJ2-1; V gene: TRBV10-2; D gene: TRBD2; clone size: -; CDR3 protein: CASRGGLATEQFF; CDR3 DNA: TGCGCCAGCAGGGGTGGACTAGCAACTGAGCAGTTCTTC
J gene: TRBJ2-2; V gene: TRBV4-3; D gene: -; clone size: once; CDR3 protein: CASSQVMGTGELFF; CDR3 DNA: TGCGCCAGCAGCCAAGTCATGGGGACCGGGGAGCTGTTTTTT
J gene: TRBJ1-5; V gene: TRBV7-8; D gene: TRBD1; clone size: many; CDR3 protein: CASSGQGRGHDNQPQHF; CDR3 DNA: TGTGCCAGCAGCGGACAGGGTAGGGGTCATGACAATCAGCCCCAGCATTTT
J gene: TRBJ2-7; V gene: TRBV5-1; D gene: -; clone size: many; CDR3 protein: CASSLTGQGKYYEQYF; CDR3 DNA: TGCGCCAGCAGCTTGACTGGGCAGGGCAAATACTACGAGCAGTACTTC
J gene: TRBJ2-5; V gene: TRBV28; D gene: TRBD2; clone size: -; CDR3 protein: CASRLAVQETQYF; CDR3 DNA: TGTGCCAGCAGACTAGCGGTACAAGAGACCCAGTACTTC
J gene: TRBJ2-2; V gene: TRBV7-9; D gene: -; clone size: many; CDR3 protein: CASSAGSVNTGELFF; CDR3 DNA: TGTGCCAGCAGCGCCGGGTCAGTGAACACCGGGGAGCTGTTTTTT
J gene: TRBJ1-1; V gene: TRBV20-1; D gene: TRBD1; clone size: -; CDR3 protein: CSARVLTGGTEAFF; CDR3 DNA: TGCAGTGCTAGAGTTTTGACAGGGGGCACTGAAGCTTTCTTT
J gene: TRBJ1-5; V gene: TRBV5-6; D gene: -; clone size: many; CDR3 protein: CASSLRVNRNQPQHF; CDR3 DNA: TGTGCCAGCAGCCTAAGAGTGAATCGTAATCAGCCCCAGCATTTT
J gene: TRBJ2-1; V gene: TRBV5-1; D gene: TRBD1; clone size: many; CDR3 protein: CASSPFSPGQGAGEQFF; CDR3 DNA: TGCGCCAGCAGCCCCTTTAGTCCGGGACAGGGGGCAGGGGAGCAGTTCTTC
J gene: TRBJ2-7; V gene: TRBV6-6; D gene: TRBD2; clone size: -; CDR3 protein: CASSPGLAVSYEQYF; CDR3 DNA: TGTGCCAGCAGCCCGGGACTAGCGGTCTCCTACGAGCAGTACTTC
J gene: TRBJ2-3; V gene: TRBV12-3/TRBV12-4; D gene: -; clone size: many; CDR3 protein: CASSWTPRLAPSHVF; CDR3 DNA: TGTGCCAGCAGTTGGACCCCTAGGCTGGCCCCCAGTCACGTTTTT
J gene: TRBJ1-1; V gene: TRBV7-9; D gene: -; clone size: many; CDR3 protein: CASSARVRNTEAFF; CDR3 DNA: TGTGCCAGCAGCGCCAGGGTCAGGAACACTGAAGCTTTCTTT
J gene: TRBJ2-1; V gene: TRBV5-1; D gene: -; clone size: many; CDR3 protein: CASSPGPGDEQFF; CDR3 DNA: TGCGCCAGCAGCCCGGGCCCTGGGGATGAGCAGTTCTTC
J gene: TRBJ1-5; V gene: TRBV7-6; D gene: -; clone size: many; CDR3 protein: CASSLGPTGQPQHF; CDR3 DNA: TGTGCCAGCAGCTTAGGCCCAACTGGTCAGCCCCAGCATTTT
J gene: TRBJ2-2; V gene: TRBV18; D gene: -; clone size: -; CDR3 protein: CASSRTGTDYGGLFF; CDR3 DNA: TGTGCCAGCTCACGAACCGGGACCGATTACGGGGGGCTGTTTTTT
J gene: TRBJ2-1; V gene: TRBV24-1; D gene: TRBD1; clone size: many; CDR3 protein: CATSEPGQGSYNEQFF; CDR3 DNA: TGTGCCACCAGTGAGCCCGGACAGGGTTCCTACAATGAGCAGTTCTTC
J gene: TRBJ1-3; V gene: TRBV29-1; D gene: -; clone size: many; CDR3 protein: CSGGQGNTIYF; CDR3 DNA: TGCAGCGGAGGGCAGGGAAACACCATATATTTT
J gene: TRBJ2-7; V gene: TRBV20-1; D gene: -; clone size: many; CDR3 protein: CSASGESYEQYF; CDR3 DNA: TGCAGTGCTAGCGGGGAGTCCTACGAGCAGTACTTC